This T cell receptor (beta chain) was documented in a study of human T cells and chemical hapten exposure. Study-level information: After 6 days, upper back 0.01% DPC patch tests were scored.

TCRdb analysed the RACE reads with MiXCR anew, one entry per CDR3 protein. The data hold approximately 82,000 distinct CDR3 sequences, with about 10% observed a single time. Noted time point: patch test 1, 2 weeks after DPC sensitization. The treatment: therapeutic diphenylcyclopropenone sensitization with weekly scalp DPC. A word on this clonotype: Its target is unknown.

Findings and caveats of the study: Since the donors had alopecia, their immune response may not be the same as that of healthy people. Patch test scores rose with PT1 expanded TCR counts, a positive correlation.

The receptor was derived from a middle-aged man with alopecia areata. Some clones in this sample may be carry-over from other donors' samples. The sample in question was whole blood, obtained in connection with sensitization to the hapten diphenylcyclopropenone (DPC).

The CDR3 DNA reads TGCAGCGTTGGTCCGAAGGCCGGGGAGCTGTTTTTT. The encoded protein is CSVGPKAGELFF. The chain joins TRBV29-1 to TRBJ2-2; D uncertain. Trimming stripped 4 bases from V and 6 bases from J, with 9 bases between. Looked up from germline, CDR1 is SQVTM and CDR2 is ANQGSEA. This CDR3 region has 12 residues.